This T cell receptor (beta chain) was documented in a study of glioma-infiltrating T cells after dendritic cell vaccination. Looking at the study overall: Dendritic cell vaccination trial patients had either newly diagnosed or recurrent glioblastoma.

Amplification used 60 V beta primers and 13 J beta primers. Sequencing used immunoSEQ multiplex PCR; TCRdb keeps in-frame clones, though not all of them. The table lists some 90,000 clones, roughly 77% of them singletons, with 2% to 2.5% in the top ten. The time point is: after dendritic cell vaccination, including at tumor progression/relapse. None of the glioblastoma patients had an isocitrate dehydrogenase mutation. The TCR sequence derives from a human donor with glioblastoma. The sample here was blood, taken after dendritic cell vaccination.

The CDR3 spells CASSVDLGGDTDTQYF. CDR3 bases: TGTGCCAGCAGCGTAGACCTGGGAGGGGACACAGATACGCAGTATTTT. V usage is TRBV9 and J usage is TRBJ2-3, with TRBD2 matching over 7 bases. With 0 bases clipped from V and 2 bases from J, the junction kept 6 bases outside the gene matches. The CDR3 has 16 amino acids. Looked up from germline, CDR1 is SGDLS and CDR2 is YYNGEE.